This T cell receptor beta chain was sequenced during a study of regulatory T cells in long-lasting Graves disease. V lost 4 bases and J lost 0; bases outside the gene matches: 7. The CDR3 contains 18 residues. The germline gives CDR1 SGDLS, CDR2 YYNGEE. Time point given: persistent/refractory GD, antithyroid drugs over 5 years with positive TRAb. Preparation of the TCR library used RNA extracted from PBMCs. Arm-PCR with iRepertoire HTBI primers amplified the CDR3 regions for these TCR beta libraries. From the multiplex PCR reads, TCRdb called clonotypes with MiXCR, one entry per CDR3 protein. The sample holds roughly 500,000 distinct CDR3 sequences, 20% to 25% seen once.

Sequences were derived from peripheral blood mononuclear cells (PBMCs), sampled when the disease was refractory, from a patient treated with antithyroid drugs. The chain couples TRBV9 to TRBJ2-6; 10 bases agree with TRBD1. The sequence came from a female donor with Graves disease. CDR3 DNA: TGTGCCAGCAGCCACACGGACAGGGGGTTCTCTGGGGCCAACGTCCTGACTTTC. Amino acids: CASSHTDRGFSGANVLTF.